This TCR beta chain was sequenced during a study of shared clonotypes between healthy human individuals. For the study at large: The cohort comprised a couple of women and a few men. Their ages spanned 18 to 49 years.

The study, taken as a whole, reports: Estimated clonotype richness was generally higher in naive than memory subsets. Several donors showed sharing of about 4.7% of naive CD4 clonotypes.

A word on this clone: Antigen unknown.

V lost 3 bases to trimming and J lost 5 bases, with 11 bases between them. Per germline, CDR1 LGHNA and CDR2 YNFKEQ. This CDR3 has 15 residues. Sorted-subset replicate PCR reactions contained 200 to 250 ng DNA, corresponding to approximately 30,000 T cell genomes. Sequencing was performed with immunoSEQ multiplex PCR; in TCRdb, only in-frame clones are kept and a portion is missing. The sample has about 380,000 clones, approximately 96% seen once; the top ten hold around 0.29%. The chain uses TRBV4-2 and TRBJ1-6; D ambiguous. The sequenced material came from memory CD8+ T cells sorted from blood. The subset is: CD45RO+ cells pooled with CCR7-negative TemRA cells. The receptor was isolated from a man aged 25 to 40 in good health. CDR3: CASSHPGSNNSPLHF. For the CDR3, the DNA is TGTGCCAGCAGCCACCCCGGGTCTAATAATTCACCCCTCCACTTT.